This TCR beta chain was found in a study of cytomegalovirus exposure and HLA in healthy donors. Germline lookup yields CDR1 LNHDA and CDR2 SQIVND (reference sequence). This CDR3 spans 14 amino acids. V dropped 10 bases and J dropped 5; count of bases not matched to a gene: 5. PCR involved 60 Vbeta and 13 Jbeta primers. Some clones are missing from TCRdb's copy, which holds only in-frame ones; the method was immunoSEQ multiplex PCR. This table holds about 160,000 clones, roughly 80% found once. V and J are TRBV19 and TRBJ2-2, with 12 nucleotides matching TRBD2. Sequencing was carried out using PBMCs. The source of this sequence is a woman in her twenties or thirties in good health and CMV-seronegative. The CDR3 spells CATGTSGWTGELFF. DNA for the CDR3: TGTGCCACAGGGACTAGCGGGTGGACCGGGGAGCTGTTTTTT. Full variable domain (outside the CDR3, taken from reference TRBV19 and TRBJ2-2): DGGITQSPKYLFRKEGQNVTLSCEQNLNHDAMYWYRQDPGQGLRLIYYSQIVNDFQKGDIAEGYSVSREKKESFPLTVTSAQKNPTAFYLCATGTSGWTGELFFGEGSRLTVL.